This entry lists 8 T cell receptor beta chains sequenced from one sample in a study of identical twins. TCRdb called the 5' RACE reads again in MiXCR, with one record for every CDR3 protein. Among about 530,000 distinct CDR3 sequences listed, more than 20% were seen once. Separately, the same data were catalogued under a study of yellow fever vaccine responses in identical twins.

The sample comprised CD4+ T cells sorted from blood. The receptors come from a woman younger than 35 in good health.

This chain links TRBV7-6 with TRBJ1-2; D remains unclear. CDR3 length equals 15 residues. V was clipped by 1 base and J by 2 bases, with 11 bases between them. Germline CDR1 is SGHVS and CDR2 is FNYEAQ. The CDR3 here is CASSLGGNMNYGYTF. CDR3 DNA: TGTGCCAGCAGCTTAGGAGGGAATATGAACTATGGCTACACCTTC.

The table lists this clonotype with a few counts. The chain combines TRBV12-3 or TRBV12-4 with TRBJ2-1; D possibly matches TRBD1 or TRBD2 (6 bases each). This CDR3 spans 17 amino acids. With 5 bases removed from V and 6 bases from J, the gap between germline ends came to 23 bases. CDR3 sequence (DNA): TGTGCCAGCAGTGTGGGGGGCGGGACAAATACCGTCAATGAGCAGTTCTTC. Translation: CASSVGGGTNTVNEQFF.

CDR3 sequence: CASSFPRGVAYNEQFF. The CDR3 bases are TGTGCCAGCAGTTTCCCCAGGGGGGTAGCCTACAATGAGCAGTTCTTC. V is TRBV12-3 or TRBV12-4 and J is TRBJ2-1, with D possibly TRBD1 on 7 matching bases. Deletions cut 3 bases from V and 2 bases from J, with 14 bases between. The CDR3 is 16 residues long.

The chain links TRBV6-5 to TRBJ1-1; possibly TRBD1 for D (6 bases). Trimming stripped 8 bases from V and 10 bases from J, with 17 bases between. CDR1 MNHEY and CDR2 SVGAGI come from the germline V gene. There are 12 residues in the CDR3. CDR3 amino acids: CASGTRQAGAFF. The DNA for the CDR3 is TGTGCCAGCGGAACCCGACAGGCAGGAGCTTTCTTT.

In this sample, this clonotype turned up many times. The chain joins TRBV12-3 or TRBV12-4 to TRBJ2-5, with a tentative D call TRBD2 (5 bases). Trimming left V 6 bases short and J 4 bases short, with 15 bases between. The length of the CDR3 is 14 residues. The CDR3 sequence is CASRPGVLIETQYF. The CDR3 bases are TGTGCCAGCAGACCCGGGGTTCTCATAGAGACCCAGTACTTC.

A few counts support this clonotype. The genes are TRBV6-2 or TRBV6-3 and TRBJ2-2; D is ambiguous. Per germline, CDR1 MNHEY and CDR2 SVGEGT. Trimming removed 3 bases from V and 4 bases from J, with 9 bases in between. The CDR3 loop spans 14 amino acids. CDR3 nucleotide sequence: TGTGCCAGCAGTTATAGTGTCGGCACCGGGGAGCTGTTTTTT. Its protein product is CASSYSVGTGELFF.

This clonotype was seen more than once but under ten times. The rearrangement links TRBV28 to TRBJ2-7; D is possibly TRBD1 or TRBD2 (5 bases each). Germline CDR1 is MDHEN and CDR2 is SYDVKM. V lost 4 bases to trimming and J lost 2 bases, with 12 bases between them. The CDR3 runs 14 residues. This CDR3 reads CASSSLGATYEQYV. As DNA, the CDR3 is TGTGCCAGCAGTTCCCTCGGGGCTACCTACGAGCAGTACGTC.

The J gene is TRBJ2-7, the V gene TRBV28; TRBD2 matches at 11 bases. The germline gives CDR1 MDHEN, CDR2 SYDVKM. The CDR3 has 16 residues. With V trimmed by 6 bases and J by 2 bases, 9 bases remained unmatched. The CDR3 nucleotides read TGTGCCAGCAGAGACGCCGGGACTAGCGGAACCTACGAGCAGTACTTC. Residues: CASRDAGTSGTYEQYF.